This is a list of T cell receptor beta chains from one sample in a study of cytomegalovirus exposure and HLA in healthy donors. Assay used: immunoSEQ multiplex PCR; TCRdb lists only in-frame clones, some missing. The sample records 180,000 or so clones, 75% to 85% being singletons. The sample consisted of PBMCs. The receptors stem from a woman in her fifties or sixties in good health and CMV-seropositive. CDR3s include the opening cysteine and the closing phenylalanine or tryptophan. The D gene is left open where the match is weak. Only some rows state a clone size, as once, few, many or a class for expanded clones.

J gene,V gene,D gene,clone size,CDR3 protein,CDR3 DNA
TRBJ2-1,TRBV27,.,few,CASTLSGHPGNEQFF,TGTGCCAGCACCCTTTCGGGACACCCAGGAAATGAGCAGTTCTTC
TRBJ2-7,TRBV5-6,.,once,CASSLNGAGREQYF,TGTGCCAGCAGCTTAAACGGGGCGGGACGCGAGCAGTACTTC
TRBJ1-3,TRBV29-1,.,once,CSVSSASGNTIYF,TGCAGCGTTTCGAGTGCCTCTGGAAACACCATATATTTT
TRBJ2-5,TRBV5-8,TRBD1,.,CASSQGQGHETQYF,TGTGCCAGCAGCCAGGGACAGGGGCACGAGACCCAGTACTTC
TRBJ2-5,TRBV7-7,TRBD1,.,CASSSGDRETETQYF,TGTGCTAGCAGCTCAGGGGACAGGGAAACGGAGACCCAGTACTTC
TRBJ1-3,TRBV9,.,.,CASSASVQFSGNTIYF,TGTGCCAGCAGCGCTAGCGTGCAGTTCTCTGGAAACACCATATATTTT
TRBJ2-1,TRBV7-2,TRBD1,.,CASSADRGRDEQFF,TGTGCCAGCAGCGCAGACAGGGGCCGGGATGAGCAGTTCTTC
TRBJ2-1,TRBV30,.,.,CAWSGGVRNEQFF,TGTGCCTGGAGTGGGGGAGTACGGAATGAGCAGTTCTTC
TRBJ2-7,TRBV25-1,.,.,CASSQTGWGSQYF,TGTGCCAGCAGCCAAACAGGGTGGGGATCGCAGTACTTC
TRBJ1-2,TRBV28,.,once,CASNIVGTGYTF,TGTGCCAGCAATATAGTGGGCACCGGCTACACCTTC
TRBJ1-1,TRBV7-8,TRBD1,.,CASSPIGQGTEAFF,TGTGCCAGCAGTCCAATTGGACAGGGGACTGAAGCTTTCTTT
TRBJ1-2,TRBV15,TRBD1,.,CATSQGQGDYGYTF,TGTGCCACCAGCCAGGGACAGGGGGACTATGGCTACACCTTC
TRBJ2-3,TRBV28,TRBD1,.,CASSSRAFTGVNTDTQYF,TGTGCCAGCAGTTCCCGGGCCTTTACAGGGGTGAACACAGATACGCAGTATTTT
TRBJ2-2,TRBV5-4,TRBD2,.,CASSDKAGGGTGELFF,TGTGCCAGCAGCGACAAAGCGGGAGGGGGCACCGGGGAGCTGTTTTTT
TRBJ1-2,TRBV7-9,.,.,CASSLSAIRDNGYTF,TGTGCCAGCAGTTTAAGCGCTATTCGGGACAATGGCTACACCTTC
TRBJ2-1,TRBV7-9,TRBD1,.,CASSSGTVGVGEQFF,TGTGCCAGCAGCTCCGGGACAGTGGGAGTCGGGGAGCAGTTCTTC
TRBJ1-2,TRBV18,.,.,CASSPFQDKDGYTF,TGTGCCAGCTCCCCCTTCCAGGACAAGGATGGCTACACCTTC
TRBJ1-5,TRBV30,.,.,CAWSSGFVNQPQHF,TGTGCCTGGAGCTCGGGGTTCGTCAATCAGCCCCAGCATTTT
TRBJ1-1,TRBV28,.,few,CASSLAQGNTEAFF,TGTGCCAGCAGTTTAGCACAGGGGAACACTGAAGCTTTCTTT
TRBJ1-5,TRBV10-1,.,.,CASSEIPRVSGNQPQHF,TGCGCCAGCAGTGAGATCCCCAGGGTTTCCGGCAATCAGCCCCAGCATTTT
TRBJ2-6,TRBV27,.,.,CASKPRESGANGLTF,TGTGCCAGCAAACCTCGGGAGTCTGGGGCCAACGGCCTGACTTTC
TRBJ2-4,TRBV10-2,TRBD2,.,CASSESTSGGQLAKNSQYF,TGCGCCAGCAGTGAGTCAACTAGCGGGGGACAACTAGCCAAAAACAGTCAGTACTTC
TRBJ2-1,TRBV2,.,once,CASSDRSSYNEQFF,TGTGCCAGCAGTGACAGAAGCTCCTACAATGAGCAGTTCTTC
TRBJ2-5,TRBV6-6,.,.,CASSYGQYQETQYF,TGTGCCAGCAGTTACGGACAGTACCAAGAGACCCAGTACTTC
TRBJ1-1,TRBV2,.,few,CASSFLGGSSEAFF,TGTGCCAGCAGCTTCTTAGGAGGGAGTTCAGAAGCTTTCTTT
TRBJ2-2,TRBV7-9,TRBD2,.,CASSYQSGGPNTGELFF,TGTGCCAGCAGCTACCAATCGGGAGGCCCGAACACCGGGGAGCTGTTTTTT
TRBJ1-6,TRBV19,TRBD1,once,CASRGQGAVSPLHF,TGTGCCAGTAGAGGACAGGGGGCGGTTTCACCCCTCCACTTT
TRBJ2-7,TRBV30,TRBD1,.,CAWSNEGQGFNEQYF,TGTGCCTGGAGTAACGAGGGACAGGGATTCAACGAGCAGTACTTC
TRBJ1-2,TRBV28,.,.,CASSSGGDLYYGYTF,TGTGCCAGCAGTTCCGGAGGGGATCTCTACTATGGCTACACCTTC
TRBJ1-6,TRBV6-5,.,.,CASSVGRIRGSPLHF,TGTGCCAGCAGTGTAGGGAGGATTAGAGGTTCACCCCTCCACTTT
TRBJ2-6,TRBV5-6,.,.,CASSLLGAGANGLTF,TGTGCCAGCAGCTTGTTGGGGGCTGGGGCCAACGGCCTGACTTTC
TRBJ2-2,TRBV19,TRBD2,few,CASSGWTSVNTGELFF,TGTGCCAGTAGTGGGTGGACTAGCGTTAACACCGGGGAGCTGTTTTTT
TRBJ2-3,TRBV6-1,.,few,CASIQGGLDTQYF,TGTGCCAGCATTCAGGGGGGCCTGGATACGCAGTATTTT
TRBJ2-4,TRBV9,TRBD2,.,CASSVGDSGNQNIQYF,TGTGCCAGCAGCGTAGGAGATAGCGGGAACCAAAACATTCAGTACTTC
TRBJ2-4,TRBV7-9,TRBD1,few,CASSSQGAAKNIQYF,TGTGCCAGCAGCTCACAGGGGGCGGCCAAAAACATTCAGTACTTC
TRBJ2-3,TRBV5-4,TRBD2,.,CASSHGGGGARDTQYF,TGTGCCAGCAGCCACGGCGGCGGGGGGGCGAGAGATACGCAGTATTTT
TRBJ1-5,TRBV6-5,TRBD1,.,CASRGQGWQPQHF,TGTGCCAGCAGGGGACAGGGATGGCAGCCCCAGCATTTT
TRBJ1-1,TRBV6-1,TRBD1,once,CASSESPGQGGNTEAFF,TGTGCCAGCAGTGAATCCCCGGGACAGGGAGGAAACACTGAAGCTTTCTTT
TRBJ1-3,TRBV28,.,.,CASSYMRGGPGNTIYF,TGTGCCAGCAGCTATATGAGGGGGGGCCCTGGAAACACCATATATTTT
TRBJ1-2,TRBV19,TRBD1,.,CASRDRLGTGGF,TGTGCCAGTAGGGACCGGCTCGGGACAGGGGGATTC
TRBJ2-3,TRBV10-3,TRBD2,.,CAISAGLTMIAGSTDTQYF,TGTGCCATCAGTGCGGGTCTGACTATGATAGCGGGGAGCACAGATACGCAGTATTTT
TRBJ2-7,TRBV11-3,.,.,CASSLGGASYEQYF,TGTGCCAGCAGCTTAGGCGGGGCCTCCTACGAGCAGTACTTC
TRBJ1-5,TRBV10-3,.,.,CAISEGGAQGQPQHF,TGTGCCATCAGTGAAGGGGGGGCGCAGGGTCAGCCCCAGCATTTT
TRBJ1-3,TRBV7-3,.,.,CASSREPHYRAGNTIYF,TGTGCCAGCAGCCGCGAACCCCACTACAGGGCTGGAAACACCATATATTTT
TRBJ2-2,TRBV6-1,TRBD1,.,CASSEGTGYTGELFF,TGTGCCAGCAGTGAAGGGACAGGATACACCGGGGAGCTGTTTTTT
TRBJ1-4,TRBV7-8,TRBD1,once,CASSLGTGLEKLFF,TGTGCCAGCAGCTTAGGGACAGGGCTTGAAAAACTGTTTTTT
TRBJ2-1,TRBV4-1,TRBD2,.,CASSQVGLAGGRGNEQFF,TGCGCCAGCAGCCAAGTGGGACTAGCGGGAGGTCGGGGGAATGAGCAGTTCTTC
TRBJ2-2,TRBV19,.,.,CASSTISGGELFF,TGTGCCAGTAGTACCATTTCGGGCGGGGAGCTGTTTTTT
TRBJ1-1,TRBV28,.,once,CASSPTGGSAFF,TGTGCCAGCAGCCCCACGGGGGGAAGTGCTTTCTTT
TRBJ2-5,TRBV6-5,.,.,CASSYGGETQYF,TGTGCCAGCAGTTACGGAGGGGAGACCCAGTACTTC
TRBJ2-1,TRBV7-9,TRBD2,.,CASSQIRTSGRDGYNEQFF,TGTGCCAGCAGCCAAATTCGGACTAGCGGGAGGGATGGGTACAATGAGCAGTTCTTC
TRBJ1-2,TRBV30,TRBD1,once,CAWSPRTGYGYTF,TGTGCCTGGTCCCCCAGGACAGGATATGGCTACACCTTC
TRBJ2-3,TRBV5-4,TRBD2,.,CASSLDLAGKSDTQYF,TGTGCCAGCAGCTTGGACCTAGCGGGGAAGTCGGATACGCAGTATTTT
TRBJ2-5,TRBV4-3,TRBD2,.,CASSPGLAGRETQYF,TGCGCCAGTTCCCCGGGACTAGCGGGGAGAGAGACCCAGTACTTC
TRBJ2-3,TRBV6-5,.,.,CASKTGPSTDTQYF,TGTGCCAGCAAAACGGGTCCTTCCACAGATACGCAGTATTTT
TRBJ1-1,TRBV19,TRBD1,.,CASSIGQGMRNTEAFF,TGTGCCAGTAGTATAGGACAGGGGATGAGGAACACTGAAGCTTTCTTT
TRBJ2-1,TRBV6-1,.,few,CATGGAYNEQFF,TGCGCCACGGGGGGCGCCTACAATGAGCAGTTCTTC